Listed below are T cell receptor beta chains from one sample, sequenced in a study of T-cell memory formation after mild COVID-19. TCRdb itself ran the 5' RACE reads through MiXCR, one entry per CDR3 protein. The sample yields about 410,000 distinct CDR3 sequences, approximately 18% seen once. Source material: PBMCs or a T cell subset sorted from them (not recorded which). Source of these receptors: a man aged 18-30 years who had mild COVID-19 (a few samples of this study predate the infection). Cell type and time point are not known. Each CDR3 is given with its conserved first and last residue. A D gene is named only where the DNA matches it firmly. Rows give clone size only sometimes, using once, few, many, or a class for an expanded clone.

d_gene	v_gene	abundance	j_gene	CDR3aa	CDR3nt
NA	TRBV7-2	NA	TRBJ2-6	CASISERISGANVLTF	TGTGCCAGCATCTCAGAAAGGATCTCTGGGGCCAACGTCCTGACTTTC
NA	TRBV4-2	NA	TRBJ1-3	CASSQDRGRGGKSGNTIYF	TGTGCCAGCAGCCAAGACAGGGGAAGAGGGGGTAAATCTGGAAACACCATATATTTT
NA	TRBV7-9	NA	TRBJ1-1	CASRQEKGSTEAFF	TGTGCCAGCAGGCAAGAGAAAGGAAGCACTGAAGCTTTCTTT
NA	TRBV2	NA	TRBJ2-5	CASRIGVRQETQYF	TGTGCCAGCAGGATCGGGGTGAGACAAGAGACCCAGTACTTC
TRBD2	TRBV4-3	few	TRBJ2-1	CASSQERGLAGGEQFF	TGCGCCAGCAGCCAAGAGAGAGGTCTAGCGGGGGGCGAGCAGTTCTTC
TRBD1	TRBV30	few	TRBJ2-3	CAWRIQGGDTQYF	TGTGCCTGGAGGATACAGGGGGGAGATACGCAGTATTTT
NA	TRBV7-2	few	TRBJ2-7	CASSLDWDNLKQYF	TGTGCCAGCAGCTTAGATTGGGACAATCTAAAGCAGTACTTC
NA	TRBV9	few	TRBJ1-1	CASSVRANTEAFF	TGTGCCAGCAGCGTAAGGGCGAACACTGAAGCTTTCTTT
TRBD2	TRBV6-5	many	TRBJ2-3	CASSYTTPRGSGGARDTQYF	TGTGCCAGCAGTTATACTACCCCGCGGGGAAGCGGGGGGGCCCGGGATACGCAGTATTTT
TRBD1	TRBV20-1	NA	TRBJ1-4	CSARVTGDEKLFF	TGCAGTGCTAGAGTTACAGGGGATGAAAAACTGTTTTTT
TRBD1	TRBV7-9	many	TRBJ2-5	CASSSGTGPRETQYF	TGTGCCAGCAGTTCCGGGACAGGGCCCCGGGAGACCCAGTACTTC
TRBD2	TRBV5-1	NA	TRBJ2-1	CATSAGGANNEQFF	TGCGCCACTAGCGCCGGGGGGGCTAACAATGAGCAGTTCTTC
NA	TRBV5-4	NA	TRBJ2-2	CAFGGTGELFF	TGTGCCTTCGGGGGTACCGGGGAGCTGTTTTTT
TRBD1	TRBV12-3/TRBV12-4	few	TRBJ2-7	CASSVGSGGVYEQYF	TGTGCCAGCAGTGTGGGATCAGGGGGAGTCTACGAGCAGTACTTC
NA	TRBV14	few	TRBJ1-2	CASSQGGIGYGYTF	TGTGCCAGCAGCCAAGGAGGGATAGGCTATGGCTACACCTTC
NA	TRBV20-1	NA	TRBJ2-5	CSAGSQVVKETQYF	TGCAGTGCTGGAAGTCAGGTTGTCAAGGAGACCCAGTACTTC
TRBD2	TRBV28	few	TRBJ2-3	CASKAGGPPDTQYF	TGTGCCAGCAAGGCGGGGGGCCCTCCAGATACGCAGTATTTT
TRBD2	TRBV5-1	NA	TRBJ2-3	CASSPGLAGITDTQYF	TGCGCCAGCAGCCCCGGACTAGCGGGAATCACAGATACGCAGTATTTT
TRBD1	TRBV4-2	NA	TRBJ1-2	CASSQGSGGIGYTF	TGTGCCAGCAGCCAAGGCTCAGGGGGAATCGGCTACACCTTC
NA	TRBV7-3	NA	TRBJ1-3	CASSLSGIEDTIYF	TGTGCCAGCAGCTTATCAGGGATAGAGGACACCATATATTTT
TRBD1	TRBV6-2/TRBV6-3	few	TRBJ2-5	CASSDRVTETQYF	TGTGCCAGCAGCGACAGGGTAACAGAGACCCAGTACTTC
NA	TRBV24-1	few	TRBJ1-1	CATSYLGLTFF	TGTGCCACCAGTTACCTGGGTCTGACATTCTTT
TRBD1	TRBV29-1	NA	TRBJ2-1	CSVVRDRGLLEQFF	TGCAGCGTAGTCCGGGACAGGGGGCTACTCGAGCAGTTCTTC
NA	TRBV5-5	few	TRBJ2-7	CASAPAGPYEQYF	TGTGCCAGTGCTCCCGCGGGACCCTACGAGCAGTACTTC
NA	TRBV13	once	TRBJ2-1	CASSLGGLLYEQLF	TGTGCCAGCAGCTTAGGGGGGCTCCTTTATGAGCAGCTCTTC
NA	TRBV5-1	NA	TRBJ1-1	CASSLVGDVGEAFF	TGCGCCAGCAGCTTGGTAGGGGATGTTGGTGAAGCTTTCTTT
NA	TRBV5-1	few	TRBJ1-3	CASKGGTSSGNTIYF	TGCGCCAGCAAAGGAGGCACGAGCTCTGGAAACACCATATATTTT
NA	TRBV7-9	NA	TRBJ2-7	CASSPPRAGAAYEQYF	TGTGCCAGCAGCCCCCCTAGGGCAGGGGCGGCCTACGAGCAGTACTTC
NA	TRBV11-2	few	TRBJ1-3	CASSLRAAGNTIYF	TGTGCCAGCAGCTTAAGAGCTGCTGGAAACACCATATATTTT
NA	TRBV20-1	NA	TRBJ2-5	CSARDQGRETQYF	TGCAGTGCTAGAGATCAGGGCCGCGAGACCCAGTACTTC
NA	TRBV7-9	few	TRBJ1-5	CASNDGLDQPQHF	TGTGCCAGCAACGACGGGCTCGATCAGCCCCAGCATTTT
NA	TRBV20-1	NA	TRBJ2-7	CSARDSGKISYEQYF	TGCAGTGCTAGAGATTCGGGGAAGATCTCCTACGAGCAGTACTTC
TRBD1	TRBV7-3	NA	TRBJ1-1	CASSPQGASYTEAFF	TGTGCCAGCAGCCCGCAGGGGGCGAGCTACACTGAAGCTTTCTTT
NA	TRBV7-2	NA	TRBJ2-2	CASSPEGAGELFF	TGTGCCAGCAGCCCCGAGGGGGCCGGGGAGCTGTTTTTT
NA	TRBV20-1	once	TRBJ2-2	CSAPPPGLTNTWELFF	TGCAGTGCTCCCCCCCCGGGACTTACGAACACCTGGGAGCTGTTTTTT
NA	TRBV6-6	few	TRBJ1-5	CASSYSVRQPQHF	TGTGCCAGCAGTTACTCGGTCCGTCAGCCCCAGCATTTT
NA	TRBV12-3/TRBV12-4	few	TRBJ1-1	CASSWGIEAFF	TGTGCCAGCAGTTGGGGAATTGAAGCTTTCTTT
NA	TRBV11-1	NA	TRBJ1-1	CASSNQGLNTEAFF	TGTGCCAGCAGCAATCAGGGGTTGAACACTGAAGCTTTCTTT
TRBD1	TRBV2	few	TRBJ2-2	CASSPDRVPGELFF	TGTGCCAGCAGCCCCGACAGGGTTCCGGGGGAGCTGTTTTTT
NA	TRBV7-8	NA	TRBJ2-1	CASSPLSLSNEQFF	TGTGCCAGCAGCCCCTTATCGTTATCCAATGAGCAGTTCTTC
NA	TRBV12-3/TRBV12-4	few	TRBJ1-1	CASTLPGHWNTEAFF	TGTGCCAGCACCCTCCCGGGACACTGGAACACTGAAGCTTTCTTT
NA	TRBV7-6	few	TRBJ2-5	CASSWTRESQETQYF	TGTGCCAGCAGCTGGACCAGGGAATCACAAGAGACCCAGTACTTC
NA	TRBV29-1	few	TRBJ1-1	CSGGAGNTEAFF	TGCAGCGGAGGGGCAGGGAACACTGAAGCTTTCTTT
NA	TRBV6-5	few	TRBJ1-2	CASSFQGGLGGYTF	TGTGCCAGCAGTTTCCAAGGGGGATTGGGAGGCTACACCTTC
NA	TRBV4-1	few	TRBJ1-5	CASSQVGALGPQHF	TGCGCCAGCAGCCAAGTGGGTGCCCTGGGGCCCCAGCATTTT
NA	TRBV5-1	few	TRBJ2-1	CASSLTGSLLVDGQFF	TGCGCCAGCAGCTTGACAGGGTCATTGTTGGTTGATGGGCAGTTCTTC
NA	TRBV14	NA	TRBJ1-4	CASRAQVYEKLFF	TGTGCCAGCAGAGCCCAGGTCTATGAAAAACTGTTTTTT
NA	TRBV7-2	many	TRBJ2-5	CATCPRRAGETQYF	TGTGCCACCTGCCCCCGGCGGGCGGGAGAGACCCAGTACTTC